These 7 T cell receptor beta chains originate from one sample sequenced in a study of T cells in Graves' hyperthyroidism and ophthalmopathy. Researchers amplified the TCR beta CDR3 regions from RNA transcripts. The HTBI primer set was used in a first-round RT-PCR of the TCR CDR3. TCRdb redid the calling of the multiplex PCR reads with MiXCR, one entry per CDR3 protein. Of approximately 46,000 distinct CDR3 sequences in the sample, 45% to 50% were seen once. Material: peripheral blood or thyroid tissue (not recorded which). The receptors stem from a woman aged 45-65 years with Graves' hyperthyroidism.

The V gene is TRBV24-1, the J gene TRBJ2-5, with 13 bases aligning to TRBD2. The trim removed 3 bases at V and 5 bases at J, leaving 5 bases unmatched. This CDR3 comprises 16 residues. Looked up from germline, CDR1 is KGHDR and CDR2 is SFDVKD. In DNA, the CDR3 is TGTGCCACCAGTGATACGACTAGCGGGAGGAGGGAGACCCAGTACTTC. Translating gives CATSDTTSGRRETQYF.

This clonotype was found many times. CDR3 coding DNA: TGCGCCAGCAGCCAAGAACGGCATAATGAAAAACTGTTTTTT. It specifies CASSQERHNEKLFF. The rearrangement joins TRBV4-1 to TRBJ1-4; no clear D. This CDR3 is 14 amino acids long. V was shortened by 0 bases and J by 4 bases, with 6 bases between the two germline ends. In germline, CDR1 is MGHRA, CDR2 YSYEKL.

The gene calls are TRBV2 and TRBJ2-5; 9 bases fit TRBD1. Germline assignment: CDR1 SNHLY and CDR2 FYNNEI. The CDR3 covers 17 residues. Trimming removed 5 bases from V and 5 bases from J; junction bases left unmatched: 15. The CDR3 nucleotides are TGTGCCAGCAGTTCTACACCGGGACAGGGCGTTTGGGAGACCCAGTACTTC. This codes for CASSSTPGQGVWETQYF. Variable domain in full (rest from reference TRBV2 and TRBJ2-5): EPEVTQTPSHQVTQMGQEVILRCVPISNHLYFYWYRQILGQKVEFLVSFYNNEISEKSEIFDDQFSVERPDGSNFTLKIRSTKLEDSAMYFCASSSTPGQGVWETQYFGPGTRLLVL.

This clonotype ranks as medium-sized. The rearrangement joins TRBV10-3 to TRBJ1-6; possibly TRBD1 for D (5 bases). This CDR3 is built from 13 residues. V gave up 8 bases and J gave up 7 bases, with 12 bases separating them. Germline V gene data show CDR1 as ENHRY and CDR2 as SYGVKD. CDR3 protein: CAIVGDRNSPLHF. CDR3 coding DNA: TGTGCCATCGTAGGGGATCGCAATTCACCCCTCCACTTT.

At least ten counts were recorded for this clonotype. In DNA form, the CDR3 reads TGTGCCAGCAGCTTGGACGGACGGGGGTACACTGAAGCTTTCTTT. This gives the protein CASSLDGRGYTEAFF. This chain links TRBV5-8 with TRBJ1-1; D is perhaps TRBD1 (5 bases). The V and J ends lost 0 bases and 3 bases respectively, with 12 bases between them. CDR1 is SGHTS, CDR2 YDEGEE, per germline. The CDR3 spans 15 residues. The full variable domain, with the rest looked up from reference TRBV5-8 and TRBJ1-1, is EAGVTQSPTHLIKTRGQQATLRCSPISGHTSVYWYQQALGLGLQFLLWYDEGEERNRGNFPPRFSGRQFPNYSSELNVNALELEDSALYLCASSLDGRGYTEAFFGQGTRLTVV.

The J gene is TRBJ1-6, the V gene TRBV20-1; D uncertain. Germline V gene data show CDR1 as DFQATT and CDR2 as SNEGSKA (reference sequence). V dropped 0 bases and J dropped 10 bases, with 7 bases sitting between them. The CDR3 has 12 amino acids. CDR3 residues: CSAREGSSPLHF. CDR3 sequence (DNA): TGCAGTGCTAGAGAGGGATCCTCACCCCTCCACTTT.

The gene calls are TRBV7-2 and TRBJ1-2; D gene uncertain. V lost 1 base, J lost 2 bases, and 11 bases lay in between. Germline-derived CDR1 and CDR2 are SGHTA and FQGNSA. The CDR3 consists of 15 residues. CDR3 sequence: CASSLVRRANYGYTF. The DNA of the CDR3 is TGTGCCAGCAGCTTAGTCCGGCGGGCGAACTATGGCTACACCTTC.